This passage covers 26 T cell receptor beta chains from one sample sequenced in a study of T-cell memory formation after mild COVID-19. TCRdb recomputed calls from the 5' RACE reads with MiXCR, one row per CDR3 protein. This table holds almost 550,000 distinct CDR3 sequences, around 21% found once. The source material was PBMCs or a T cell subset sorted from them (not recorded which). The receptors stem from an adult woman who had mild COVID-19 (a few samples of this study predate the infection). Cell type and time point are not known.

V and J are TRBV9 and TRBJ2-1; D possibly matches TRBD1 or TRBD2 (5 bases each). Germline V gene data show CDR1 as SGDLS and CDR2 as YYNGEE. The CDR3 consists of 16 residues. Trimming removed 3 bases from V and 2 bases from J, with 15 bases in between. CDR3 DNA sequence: TGTGCCAGCAGCGGTCGACAGCGGTCCCCCTACAATGAGCAGTTCTTC. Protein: CASSGRQRSPYNEQFF.

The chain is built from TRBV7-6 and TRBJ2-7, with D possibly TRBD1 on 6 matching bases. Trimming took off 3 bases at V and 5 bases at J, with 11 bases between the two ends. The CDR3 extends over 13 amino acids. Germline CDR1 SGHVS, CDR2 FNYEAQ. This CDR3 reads CASSFTGSHEQYF. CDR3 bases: TGTGCCAGCAGCTTTACAGGGAGCCACGAGCAGTACTTC.

The CDR3: CASGLLDSTEAFF. The DNA for the CDR3 is TGTGCTAGTGGTTTACTGGACAGCACTGAAGCTTTCTTT. This sequence joins TRBV12-5 and TRBJ1-1, with D tentatively TRBD1 (6 bases). Per the germline V gene, CDR1 is LGHNT and CDR2 is FRNRAP. With 3 bases removed from V and 4 bases from J, the gap between germline ends came to 9 bases. The CDR3 runs 13 residues.

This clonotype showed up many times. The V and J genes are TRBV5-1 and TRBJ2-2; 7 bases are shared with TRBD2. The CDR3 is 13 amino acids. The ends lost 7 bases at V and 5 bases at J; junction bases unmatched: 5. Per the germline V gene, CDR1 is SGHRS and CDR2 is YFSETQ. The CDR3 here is CASRDYKTGELFF. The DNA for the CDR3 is TGCGCCAGCCGGGACTATAAAACCGGGGAGCTGTTTTTT.

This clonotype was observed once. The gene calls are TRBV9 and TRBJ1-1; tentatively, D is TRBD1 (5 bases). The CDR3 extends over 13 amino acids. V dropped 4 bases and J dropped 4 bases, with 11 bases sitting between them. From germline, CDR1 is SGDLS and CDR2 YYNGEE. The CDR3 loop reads CASSQGLSTEAFF. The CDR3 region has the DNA TGTGCCAGCAGCCAGGGTTTGAGCACTGAAGCTTTCTTT.

The CDR3 spells CASSQPGGLSYEQYF. CDR3 in DNA: TGTGCCAGCAGCCAACCTGGCGGCCTTTCCTACGAGCAGTACTTC. The V call is TRBV4-2, the J call TRBJ2-7; D remains ambiguous. Trimming stripped 2 bases from V and 1 base from J, with 12 bases between. This CDR3 contains 15 residues. In germline, CDR1 is LGHNA, CDR2 YNFKEQ.

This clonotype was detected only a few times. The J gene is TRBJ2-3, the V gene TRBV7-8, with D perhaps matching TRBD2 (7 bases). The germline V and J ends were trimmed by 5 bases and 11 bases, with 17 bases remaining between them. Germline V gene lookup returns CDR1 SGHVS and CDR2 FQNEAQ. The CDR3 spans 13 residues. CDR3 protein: CASSPKGGGGQYF. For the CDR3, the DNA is TGTGCCAGCAGCCCTAAGGGGGGGGGTGGGCAGTATTTT.

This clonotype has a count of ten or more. The CDR3 loop is CSVTLKWAAGADTQYF. The CDR3 region has the DNA TGCAGCGTCACGCTAAAGTGGGCCGCGGGAGCAGATACGCAGTATTTT. The rearrangement uses TRBV29-1 and TRBJ2-3, with 7 bases lining up with TRBD2. The CDR3 covers 16 residues. The germline gives CDR1 SQVTM, CDR2 ANQGSEA. V lost 6 bases and J lost 4; bases outside the gene matches: 16.

The chain's CDR3 is CSVTGVGAKNIQYF. CDR3 DNA sequence: TGCAGCGTAACAGGGGTTGGGGCCAAAAACATTCAGTACTTC. The chain links TRBV29-1 to TRBJ2-4; 7 bases match TRBD1. Germline V gene sequence: CDR1 SQVTM, CDR2 ANQGSEA. The CDR3 has 14 residues. The trim removed 6 bases at V and 1 base at J, leaving 6 bases unmatched. The complete variable domain, with remaining parts taken from reference TRBV29-1 and TRBJ2-4, reads SAVISQKPSRDICQRGTSLTIQCQVDSQVTMMFWYRQQPGQSLTLIATANQGSEATYESGFVIDKFPISRPNLTFSTLTVSNMSPEDSSIYLCSVTGVGAKNIQYFGAGTRLSVL.

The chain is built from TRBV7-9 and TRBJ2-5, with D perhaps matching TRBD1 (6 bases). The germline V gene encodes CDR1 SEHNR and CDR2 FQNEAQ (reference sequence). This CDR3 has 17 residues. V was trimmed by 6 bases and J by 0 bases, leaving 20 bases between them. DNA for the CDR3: TGTGCCAGCAGTCCTCGAGGGGGTTACGACTACCAAGAGACCCAGTACTTC. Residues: CASSPRGGYDYQETQYF.

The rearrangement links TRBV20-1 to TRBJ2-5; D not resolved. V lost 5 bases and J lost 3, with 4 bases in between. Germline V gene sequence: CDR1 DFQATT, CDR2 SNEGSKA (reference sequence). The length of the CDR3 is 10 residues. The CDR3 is CSAFEETQYF. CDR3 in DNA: TGCAGTGCTTTTGAAGAGACCCAGTACTTC.

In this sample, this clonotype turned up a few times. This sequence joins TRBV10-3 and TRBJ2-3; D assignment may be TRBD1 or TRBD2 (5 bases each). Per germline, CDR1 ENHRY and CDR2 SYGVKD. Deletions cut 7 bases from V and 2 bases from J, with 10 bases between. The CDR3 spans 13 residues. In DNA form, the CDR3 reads TGTGCCATCAAGTCGGGGACCACAGATACGCAGTATTTT. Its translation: CAIKSGTTDTQYF.

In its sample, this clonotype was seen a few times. The CDR3, as DNA: TGTGCCAGCTCACCACTAGGCTACAATGAGCAGTTCTTC. Translated, it gives CASSPLGYNEQFF. This chain connects TRBV18 to TRBJ2-1; D ambiguous. Trimming removed 1 base at V and 3 bases at J, with 4 bases between. Germline V gene sequence: CDR1 KGHSH, CDR2 LQKENI. The CDR3 runs to 13 residues.

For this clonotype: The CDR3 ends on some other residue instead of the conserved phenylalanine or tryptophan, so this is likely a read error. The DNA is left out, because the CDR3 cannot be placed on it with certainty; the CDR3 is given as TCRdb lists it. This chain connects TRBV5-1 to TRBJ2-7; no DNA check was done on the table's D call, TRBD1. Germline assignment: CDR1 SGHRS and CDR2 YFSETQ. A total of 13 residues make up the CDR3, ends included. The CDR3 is CASSFLATGVGPG.

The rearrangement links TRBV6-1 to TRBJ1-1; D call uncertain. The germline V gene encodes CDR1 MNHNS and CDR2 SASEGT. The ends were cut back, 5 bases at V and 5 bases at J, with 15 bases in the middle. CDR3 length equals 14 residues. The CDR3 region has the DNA TGTGCCAGCAGTACGCGACCTCTTTGGACTGAAGCTTTCTTT. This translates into CASSTRPLWTEAFF.

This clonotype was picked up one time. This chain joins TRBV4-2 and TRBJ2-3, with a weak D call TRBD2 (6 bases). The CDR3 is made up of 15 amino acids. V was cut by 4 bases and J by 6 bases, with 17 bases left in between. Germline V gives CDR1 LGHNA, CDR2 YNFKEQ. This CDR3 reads CASSPRDSPGDTQYF. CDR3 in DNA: TGTGCCAGCAGCCCTCGGGACTCCCCAGGGGATACGCAGTATTTT.

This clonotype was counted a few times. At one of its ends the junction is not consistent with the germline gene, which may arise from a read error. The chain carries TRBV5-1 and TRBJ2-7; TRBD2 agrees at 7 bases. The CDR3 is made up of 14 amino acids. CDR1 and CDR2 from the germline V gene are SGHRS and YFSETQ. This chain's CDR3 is CASSLAGLSYEQYF. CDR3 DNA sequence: TGTGCCAGCAGTTTAGCGGGCCTCTCCTACGAGCAGTACTTC.

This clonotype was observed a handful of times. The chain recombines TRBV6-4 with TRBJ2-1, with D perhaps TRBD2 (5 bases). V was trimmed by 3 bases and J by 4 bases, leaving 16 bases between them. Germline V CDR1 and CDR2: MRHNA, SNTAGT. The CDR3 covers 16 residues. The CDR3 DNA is TGTGCCAGCAGTGAACACCCCAGCGGCATATACAATGAGCAGTTCTTC. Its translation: CASSEHPSGIYNEQFF.

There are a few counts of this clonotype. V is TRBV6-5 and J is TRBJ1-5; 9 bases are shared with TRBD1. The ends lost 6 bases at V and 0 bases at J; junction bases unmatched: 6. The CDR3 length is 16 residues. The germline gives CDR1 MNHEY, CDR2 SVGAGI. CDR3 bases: TGTGCCAGCAGGGGACAGGGTGGCGATAGCAATCAGCCCCAGCATTTT. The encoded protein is CASRGQGGDSNQPQHF.

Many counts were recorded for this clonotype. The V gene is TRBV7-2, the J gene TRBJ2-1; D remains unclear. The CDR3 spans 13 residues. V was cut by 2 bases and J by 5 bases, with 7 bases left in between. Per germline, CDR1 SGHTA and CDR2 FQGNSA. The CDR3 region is CASSLQVNNEQFF. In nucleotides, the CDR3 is TGTGCCAGCAGCTTACAGGTCAACAATGAGCAGTTCTTC.

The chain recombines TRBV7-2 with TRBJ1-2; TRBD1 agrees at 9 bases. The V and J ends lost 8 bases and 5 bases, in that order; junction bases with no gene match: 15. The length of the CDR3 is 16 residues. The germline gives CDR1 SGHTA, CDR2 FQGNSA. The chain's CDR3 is CASPHKGTGSDYGYTF. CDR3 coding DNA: TGTGCCAGCCCTCATAAAGGGACAGGGTCGGATTATGGCTACACCTTC.

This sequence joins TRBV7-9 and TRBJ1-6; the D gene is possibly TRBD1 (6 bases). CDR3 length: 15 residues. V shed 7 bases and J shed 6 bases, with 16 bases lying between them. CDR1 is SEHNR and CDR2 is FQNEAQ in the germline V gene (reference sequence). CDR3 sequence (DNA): TGTGCCAGCACCCCTGAGGGGGTTGGTAATTCACCCCTCCACTTT. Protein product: CASTPEGVGNSPLHF.

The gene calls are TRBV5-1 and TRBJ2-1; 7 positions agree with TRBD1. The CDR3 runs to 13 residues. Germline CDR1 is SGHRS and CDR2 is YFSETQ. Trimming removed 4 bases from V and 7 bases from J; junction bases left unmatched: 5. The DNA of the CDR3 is TGCGCCAGCAGCCATGGGACAGTGAATGAGCAGTTCTTC. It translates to CASSHGTVNEQFF.

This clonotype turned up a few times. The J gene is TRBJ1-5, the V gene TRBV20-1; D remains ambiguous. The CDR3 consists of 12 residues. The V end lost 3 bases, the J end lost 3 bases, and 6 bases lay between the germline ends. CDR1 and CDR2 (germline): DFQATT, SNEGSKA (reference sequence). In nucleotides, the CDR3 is TGCAGTGCTAGGTTCTTCAATCAGCCCCAGCATTTT. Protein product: CSARFFNQPQHF.

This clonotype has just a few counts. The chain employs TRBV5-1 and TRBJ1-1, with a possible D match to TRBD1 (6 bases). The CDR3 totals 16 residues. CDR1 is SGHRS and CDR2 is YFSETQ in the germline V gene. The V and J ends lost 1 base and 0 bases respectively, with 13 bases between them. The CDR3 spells CASSLRTAGMNTEAFF. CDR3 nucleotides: TGCGCCAGCAGCTTGAGGACAGCCGGAATGAACACTGAAGCTTTCTTT.

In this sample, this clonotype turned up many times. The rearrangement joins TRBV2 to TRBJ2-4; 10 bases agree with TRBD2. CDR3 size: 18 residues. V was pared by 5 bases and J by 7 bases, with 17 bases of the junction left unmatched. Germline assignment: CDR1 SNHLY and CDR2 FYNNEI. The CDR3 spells CASSLTDGLAGVTNIQYF. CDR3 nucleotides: TGTGCCAGCAGTCTTACCGATGGGCTAGCGGGAGTAACTAACATTCAGTACTTC.